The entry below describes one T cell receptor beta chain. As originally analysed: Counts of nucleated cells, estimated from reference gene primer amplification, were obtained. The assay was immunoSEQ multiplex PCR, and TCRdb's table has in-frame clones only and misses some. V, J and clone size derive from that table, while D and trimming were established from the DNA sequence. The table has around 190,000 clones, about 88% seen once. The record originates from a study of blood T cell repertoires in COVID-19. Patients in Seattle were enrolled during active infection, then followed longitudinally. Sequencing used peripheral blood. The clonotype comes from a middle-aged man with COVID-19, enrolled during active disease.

The CDR3 loop is CASSLEWLQNSNTGELFF. CDR3 nucleotide sequence: TGTGCCAGCAGCTTGGAGTGGTTACAGAACAGTAACACCGGGGAGCTGTTTTTT. The V and J genes are TRBV5-5 and TRBJ2-2; D gene uncertain. The V end lost 0 bases, the J end lost 2 bases, and 17 bases lay between the germline ends. The CDR3 runs to 18 residues. The germline CDR1 and CDR2 sequences are SGHKS and YYEKEE (reference sequence).